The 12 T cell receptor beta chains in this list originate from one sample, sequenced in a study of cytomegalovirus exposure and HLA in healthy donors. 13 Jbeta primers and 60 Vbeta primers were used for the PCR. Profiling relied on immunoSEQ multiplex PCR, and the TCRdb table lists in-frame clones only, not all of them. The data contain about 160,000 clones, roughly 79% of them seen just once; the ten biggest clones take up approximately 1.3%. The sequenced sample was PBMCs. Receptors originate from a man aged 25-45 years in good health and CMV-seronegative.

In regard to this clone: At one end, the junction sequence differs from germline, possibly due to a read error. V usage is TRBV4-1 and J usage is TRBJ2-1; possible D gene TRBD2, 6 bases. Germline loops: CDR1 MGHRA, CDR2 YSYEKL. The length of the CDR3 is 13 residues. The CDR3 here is CASSPSVGGEEFF. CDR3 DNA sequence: TGCGCCAGCAGCCCCTCAGTCGGGGGTGAGGAGTTCTTC.

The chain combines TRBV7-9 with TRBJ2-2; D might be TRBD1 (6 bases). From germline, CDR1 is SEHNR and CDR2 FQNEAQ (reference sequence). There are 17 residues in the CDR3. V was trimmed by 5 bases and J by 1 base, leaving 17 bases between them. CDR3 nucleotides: TGTGCCAGCAGCCGGACACAGGGCGCCTGGAACACCGGGGAGCTGTTTTTT. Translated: CASSRTQGAWNTGELFF.

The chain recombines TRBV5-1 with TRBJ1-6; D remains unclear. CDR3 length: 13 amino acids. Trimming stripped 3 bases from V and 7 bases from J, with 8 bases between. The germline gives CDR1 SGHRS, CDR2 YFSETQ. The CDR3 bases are TGCGCCAGCAGCTCGGCGGGAAATTCACCCCTCCACTTT. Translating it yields CASSSAGNSPLHF.

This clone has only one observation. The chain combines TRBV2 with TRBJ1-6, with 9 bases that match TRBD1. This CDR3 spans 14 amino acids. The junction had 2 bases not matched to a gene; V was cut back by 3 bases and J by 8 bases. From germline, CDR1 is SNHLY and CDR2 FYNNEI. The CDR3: CASSEGQGYSPLHF. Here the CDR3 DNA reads TGTGCCAGCAGTGAGGGACAGGGTTATTCACCCCTCCACTTT.

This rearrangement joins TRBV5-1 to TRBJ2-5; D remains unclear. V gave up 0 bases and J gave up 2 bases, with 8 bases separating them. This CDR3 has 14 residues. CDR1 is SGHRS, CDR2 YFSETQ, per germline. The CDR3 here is CASSLAGRQETQYF. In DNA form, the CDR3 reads TGCGCCAGCAGCTTGGCCGGCAGGCAAGAGACCCAGTACTTC.

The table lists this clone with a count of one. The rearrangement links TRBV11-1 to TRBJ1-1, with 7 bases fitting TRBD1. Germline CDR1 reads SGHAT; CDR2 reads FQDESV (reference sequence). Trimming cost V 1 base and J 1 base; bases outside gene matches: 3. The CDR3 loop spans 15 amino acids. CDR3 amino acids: CASSLGRTGNTEAFF. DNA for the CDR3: TGTGCCAGCAGCTTAGGAAGGACAGGGAACACTGAAGCTTTCTTT.

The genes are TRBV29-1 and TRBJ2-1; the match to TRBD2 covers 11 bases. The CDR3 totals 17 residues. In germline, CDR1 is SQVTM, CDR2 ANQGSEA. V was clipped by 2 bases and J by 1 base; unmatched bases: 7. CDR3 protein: CSVEQLLAGGSYNEQFF. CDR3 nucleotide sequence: TGCAGCGTTGAACAACTCCTAGCGGGAGGTTCCTACAATGAGCAGTTCTTC.

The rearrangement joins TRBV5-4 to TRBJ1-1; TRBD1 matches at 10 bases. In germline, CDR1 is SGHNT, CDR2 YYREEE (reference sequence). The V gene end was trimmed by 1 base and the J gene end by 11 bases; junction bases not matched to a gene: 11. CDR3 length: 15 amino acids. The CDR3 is CASSLPNPGTGAAFF. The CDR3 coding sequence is TGTGCCAGCAGCTTGCCGAATCCCGGGACAGGGGCGGCTTTCTTT.

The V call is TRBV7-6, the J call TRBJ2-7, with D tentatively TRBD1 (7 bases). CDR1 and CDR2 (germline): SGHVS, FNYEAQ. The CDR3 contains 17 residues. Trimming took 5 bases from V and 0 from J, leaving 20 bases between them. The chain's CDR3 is CASSTVRGRGDSYEQYF. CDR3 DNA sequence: TGTGCCAGCAGCACCGTAAGAGGCAGGGGGGACTCCTACGAGCAGTACTTC.

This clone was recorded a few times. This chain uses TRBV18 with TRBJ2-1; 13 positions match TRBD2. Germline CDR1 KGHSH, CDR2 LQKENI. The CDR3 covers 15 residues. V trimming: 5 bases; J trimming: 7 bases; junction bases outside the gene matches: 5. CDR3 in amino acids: CASSATSGRVNEQFF. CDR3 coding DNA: TGTGCCAGCTCAGCAACTAGCGGGAGGGTTAATGAGCAGTTCTTC.

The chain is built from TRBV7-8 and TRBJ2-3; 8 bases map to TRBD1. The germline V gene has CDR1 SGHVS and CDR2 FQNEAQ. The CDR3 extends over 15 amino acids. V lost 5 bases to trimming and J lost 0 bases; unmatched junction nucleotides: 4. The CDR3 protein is CASSPTGVSTDTQYF. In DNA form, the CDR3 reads TGTGCCAGCAGCCCGACAGGGGTGAGCACAGATACGCAGTATTTT.

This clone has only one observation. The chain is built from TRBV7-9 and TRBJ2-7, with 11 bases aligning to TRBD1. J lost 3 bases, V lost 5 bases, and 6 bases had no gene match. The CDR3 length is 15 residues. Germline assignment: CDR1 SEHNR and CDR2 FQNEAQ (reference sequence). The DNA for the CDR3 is TGTGCCAGCAGCGAGGACAGGGGGCTTATCTACGAGCAGTACTTC. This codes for CASSEDRGLIYEQYF.